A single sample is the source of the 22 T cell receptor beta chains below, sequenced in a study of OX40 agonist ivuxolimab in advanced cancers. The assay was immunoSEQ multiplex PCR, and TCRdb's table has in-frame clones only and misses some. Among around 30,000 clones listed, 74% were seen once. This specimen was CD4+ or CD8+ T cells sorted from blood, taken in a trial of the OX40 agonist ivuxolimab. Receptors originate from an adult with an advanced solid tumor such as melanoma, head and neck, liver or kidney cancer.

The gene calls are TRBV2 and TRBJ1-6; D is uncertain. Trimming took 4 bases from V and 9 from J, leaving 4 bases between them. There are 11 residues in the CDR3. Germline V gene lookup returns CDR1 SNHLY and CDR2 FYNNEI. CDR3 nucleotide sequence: TGTGCCAGCAGTGCAGTTTCACCCCTCCACTTT. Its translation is CASSAVSPLHF.

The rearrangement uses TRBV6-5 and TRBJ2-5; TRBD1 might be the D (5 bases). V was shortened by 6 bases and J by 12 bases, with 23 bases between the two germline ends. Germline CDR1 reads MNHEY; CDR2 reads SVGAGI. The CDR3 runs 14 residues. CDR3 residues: CASSNEWTSGMEYF. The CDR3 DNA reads TGTGCCAGCAGCAATGAGTGGACATCCGGTATGGAGTACTTC.

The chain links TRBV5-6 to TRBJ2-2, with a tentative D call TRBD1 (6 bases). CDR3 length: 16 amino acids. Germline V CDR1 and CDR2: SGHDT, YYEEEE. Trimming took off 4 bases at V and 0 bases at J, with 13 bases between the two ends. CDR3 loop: CASSTGQSPNTGELFF. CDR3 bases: TGTGCCAGCAGCACGGGACAAAGCCCGAACACCGGGGAGCTGTTTTTT.

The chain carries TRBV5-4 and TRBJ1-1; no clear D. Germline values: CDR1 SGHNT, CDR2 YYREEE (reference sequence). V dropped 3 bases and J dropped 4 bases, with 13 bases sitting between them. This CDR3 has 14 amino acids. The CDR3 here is CASSSAGFRTEAFF. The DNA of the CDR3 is TGTGCCAGCAGCTCTGCGGGGTTTCGCACTGAAGCTTTCTTT.

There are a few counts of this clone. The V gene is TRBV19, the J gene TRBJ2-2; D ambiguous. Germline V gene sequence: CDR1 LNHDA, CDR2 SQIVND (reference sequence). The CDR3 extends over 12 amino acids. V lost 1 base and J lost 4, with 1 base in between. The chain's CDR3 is CASSIVTGELFF. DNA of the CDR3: TGTGCCAGTAGTATAGTCACCGGGGAGCTGTTTTTT.

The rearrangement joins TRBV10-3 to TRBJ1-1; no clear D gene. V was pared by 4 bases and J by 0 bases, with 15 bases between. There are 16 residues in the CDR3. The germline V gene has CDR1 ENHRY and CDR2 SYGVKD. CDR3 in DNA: TGTGCCATCAGTGTGGGGTTTAACACAGTGAACACTGAAGCTTTCTTT. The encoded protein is CAISVGFNTVNTEAFF.

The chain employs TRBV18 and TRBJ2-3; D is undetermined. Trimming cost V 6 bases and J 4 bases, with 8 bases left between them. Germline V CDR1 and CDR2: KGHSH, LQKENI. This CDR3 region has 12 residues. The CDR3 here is CASSYAADTQYF. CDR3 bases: TGTGCCAGCTCTTACGCTGCAGATACGCAGTATTTT.

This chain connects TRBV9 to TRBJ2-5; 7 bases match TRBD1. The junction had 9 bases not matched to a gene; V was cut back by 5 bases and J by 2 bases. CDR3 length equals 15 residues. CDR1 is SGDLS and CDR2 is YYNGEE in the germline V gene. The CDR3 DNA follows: TGTGCCAGCAGTGGCTCCGGGACAGCTCAAGAGACCCAGTACTTC. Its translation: CASSGSGTAQETQYF. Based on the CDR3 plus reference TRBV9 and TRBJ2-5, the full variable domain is DSGVTQTPKHLITATGQRVTLRCSPRSGDLSVYWYQQSLDQGLQFLIQYYNGEERAKGNILERFSAQQFPDLHSELNLSSLELGDSALYFCASSGSGTAQETQYFGPGTRLLVL.

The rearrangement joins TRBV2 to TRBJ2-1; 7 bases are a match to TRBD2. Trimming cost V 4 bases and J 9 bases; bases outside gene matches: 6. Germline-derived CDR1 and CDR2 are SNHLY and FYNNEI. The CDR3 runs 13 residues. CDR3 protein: CASSGIQRGEQFF. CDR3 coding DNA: TGTGCCAGCAGTGGTATACAGCGGGGTGAGCAGTTCTTC.

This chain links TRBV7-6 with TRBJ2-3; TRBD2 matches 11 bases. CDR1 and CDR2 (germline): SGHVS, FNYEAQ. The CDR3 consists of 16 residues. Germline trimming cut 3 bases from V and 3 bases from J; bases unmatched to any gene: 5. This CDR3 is CASSFLAGGVTDTQYF. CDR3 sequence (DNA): TGTGCCAGCAGCTTTCTAGCGGGGGGTGTTACAGATACGCAGTATTTT. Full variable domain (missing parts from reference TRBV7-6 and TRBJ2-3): GAGVSQSPRYKVTKRGQDVALRCDPISGHVSLYWYRQALGQGPEFLTYFNYEAQQDKSGLPNDRFSAERPEGSISTLTIQRTEQRDSAMYRCASSFLAGGVTDTQYFGPGTRLTVL.

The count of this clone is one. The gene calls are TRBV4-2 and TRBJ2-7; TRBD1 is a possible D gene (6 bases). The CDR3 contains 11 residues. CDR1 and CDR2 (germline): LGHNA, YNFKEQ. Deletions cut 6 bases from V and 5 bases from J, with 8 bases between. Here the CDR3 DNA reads TGTGCCAGCAGTCGGGACAACGAGCAGTACTTC. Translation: CASSRDNEQYF.

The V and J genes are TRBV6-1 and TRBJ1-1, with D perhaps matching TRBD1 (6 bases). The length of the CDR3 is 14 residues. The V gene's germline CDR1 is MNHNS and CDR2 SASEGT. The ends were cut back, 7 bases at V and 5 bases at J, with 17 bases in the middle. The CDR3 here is CASILTGRGTEAFF. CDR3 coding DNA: TGTGCCAGCATTTTAACAGGGCGGGGGACTGAAGCTTTCTTT.

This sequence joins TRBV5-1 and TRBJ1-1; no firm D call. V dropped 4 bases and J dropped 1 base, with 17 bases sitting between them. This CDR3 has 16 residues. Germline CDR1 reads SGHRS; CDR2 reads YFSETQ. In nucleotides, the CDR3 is TGCGCCAGCAGCCTAACCCCCGACTCTTCGAACACTGAAGCTTTCTTT. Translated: CASSLTPDSSNTEAFF.

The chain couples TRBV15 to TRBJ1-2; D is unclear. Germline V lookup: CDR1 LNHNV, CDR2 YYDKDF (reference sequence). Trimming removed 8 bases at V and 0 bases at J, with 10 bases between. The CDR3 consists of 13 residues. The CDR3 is CATRTPPNYGYTF. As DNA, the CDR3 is TGTGCCACCCGTACACCTCCTAACTATGGCTACACCTTC.

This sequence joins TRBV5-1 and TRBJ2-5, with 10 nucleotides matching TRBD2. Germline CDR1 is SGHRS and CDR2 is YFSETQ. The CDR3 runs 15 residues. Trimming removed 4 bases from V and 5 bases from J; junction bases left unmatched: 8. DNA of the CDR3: TGCGCCAGCAGCGACCTTAGCGGGGGGAGTGAGACCCAGTACTTC. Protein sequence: CASSDLSGGSETQYF.

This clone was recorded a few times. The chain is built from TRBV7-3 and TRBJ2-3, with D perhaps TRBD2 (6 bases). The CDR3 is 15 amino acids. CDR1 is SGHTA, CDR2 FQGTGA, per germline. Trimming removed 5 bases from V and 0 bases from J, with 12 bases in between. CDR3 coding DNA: TGTGCCAGCAGCCCCCTGACTAGAAGCACAGATACGCAGTATTTT. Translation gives CASSPLTRSTDTQYF.

The CDR3 nucleotides read TGTGCCAGCAGTCATCCCCAAGAGGGAGACTATGGCTACACCTTC. Its protein product is CASSHPQEGDYGYTF. This sequence joins TRBV4-2 and TRBJ1-2; no reliable D call. There are 15 residues in the CDR3. V gave up 6 bases and J gave up 3 bases, with 17 bases separating them. Germline lookup yields CDR1 LGHNA and CDR2 YNFKEQ.

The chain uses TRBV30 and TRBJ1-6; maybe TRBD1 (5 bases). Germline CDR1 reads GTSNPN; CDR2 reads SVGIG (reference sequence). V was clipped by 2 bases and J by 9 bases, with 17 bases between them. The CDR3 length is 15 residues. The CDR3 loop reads CAWSPYWGDSSPLHF. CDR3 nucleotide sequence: TGTGCCTGGAGTCCGTATTGGGGCGATAGTTCACCCCTCCACTTT.

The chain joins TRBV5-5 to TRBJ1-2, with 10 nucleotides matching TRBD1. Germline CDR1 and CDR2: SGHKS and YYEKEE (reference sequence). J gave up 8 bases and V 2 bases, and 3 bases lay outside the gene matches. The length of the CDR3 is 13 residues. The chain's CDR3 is CASSFGTGDGYTF. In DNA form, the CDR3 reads TGTGCCAGCAGCTTCGGGACAGGGGACGGCTACACCTTC.

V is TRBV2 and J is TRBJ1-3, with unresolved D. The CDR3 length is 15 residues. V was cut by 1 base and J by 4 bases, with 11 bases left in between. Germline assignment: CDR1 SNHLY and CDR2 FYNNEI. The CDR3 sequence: CASSEDLGRGNTIYF. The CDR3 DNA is TGTGCCAGCAGTGAAGATCTGGGCAGGGGAAACACCATATATTTT.

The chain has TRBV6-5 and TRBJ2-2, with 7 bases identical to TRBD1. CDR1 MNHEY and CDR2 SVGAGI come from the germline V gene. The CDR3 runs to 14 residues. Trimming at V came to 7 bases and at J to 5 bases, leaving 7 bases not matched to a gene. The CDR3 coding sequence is TGTGCCAGCAATCCTACAGGGGTGACCGGGGAGCTGTTTTTT. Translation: CASNPTGVTGELFF.

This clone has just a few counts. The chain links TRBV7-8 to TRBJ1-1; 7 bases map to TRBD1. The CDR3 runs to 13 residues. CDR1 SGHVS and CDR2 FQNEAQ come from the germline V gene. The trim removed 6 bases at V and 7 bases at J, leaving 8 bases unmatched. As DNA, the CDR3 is TGTGCCAGCAGAAACAGTAGACAGGGTGAAGCTTTCTTT. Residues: CASRNSRQGEAFF.